What follows describes a single T cell receptor beta chain. Its specificity is not known. These data come from a study of T cells in pancreatic ductal adenocarcinoma. No neoadjuvant therapy was given to the selected pancreatic ductal adenocarcinoma patients before their surgery. Sequencing was performed with immunoSEQ multiplex PCR; in TCRdb, only in-frame clones are kept and a portion is missing. This sample has roughly 17,000 clones, with around 91% found just once. The CDR3 is 15 amino acids. J was trimmed by 1 base and V by 0 bases; bases with no gene match: 1. Per germline, CDR1 SGHRS and CDR2 YFSETQ. General observations from the study: Enrichment of CD45RO+ effector over naive T cells in tumors may bias clonality.

Sequences were obtained from PBMCs. The sequence was obtained from a human donor with pancreatic ductal adenocarcinoma. This chain links TRBV5-1 with TRBJ1-5; 7 bases fit TRBD1. CDR3 amino acids: CASSLAGQSNQPQHF. In DNA, the CDR3 is TGCGCCAGCAGCTTGGCGGGACAGAGCAATCAGCCCCAGCATTTT.